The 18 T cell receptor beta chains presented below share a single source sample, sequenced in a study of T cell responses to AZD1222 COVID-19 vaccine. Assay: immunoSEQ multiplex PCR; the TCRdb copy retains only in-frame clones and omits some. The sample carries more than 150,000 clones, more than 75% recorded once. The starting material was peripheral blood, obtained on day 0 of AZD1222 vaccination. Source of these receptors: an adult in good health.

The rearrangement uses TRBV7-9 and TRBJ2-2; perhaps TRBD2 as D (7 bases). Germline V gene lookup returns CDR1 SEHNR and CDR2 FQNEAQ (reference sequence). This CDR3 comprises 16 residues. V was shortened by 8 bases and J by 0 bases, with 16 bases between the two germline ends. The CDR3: CASSTGGSANTGELFF. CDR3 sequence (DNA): TGTGCCAGCTCAACGGGGGGCTCCGCGAACACCGGGGAGCTGTTTTTT.

This CDR3 reads CASSVGQLSGNTIYF. CDR3 DNA: TGTGCCAGCAGCGTAGGACAGCTCTCTGGAAACACCATATATTTT. The rearrangement joins TRBV9 to TRBJ1-3; maybe TRBD1 (5 bases). This CDR3 comprises 15 residues. The germline V and J ends were trimmed by 0 bases and 0 bases, with 7 bases remaining between them. From germline, CDR1 is SGDLS and CDR2 YYNGEE.

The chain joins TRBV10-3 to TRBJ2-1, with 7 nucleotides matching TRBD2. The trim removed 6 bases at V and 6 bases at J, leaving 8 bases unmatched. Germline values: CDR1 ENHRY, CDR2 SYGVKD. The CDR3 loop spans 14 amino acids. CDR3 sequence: CAISGGGLGNEQFF. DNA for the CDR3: TGTGCCATCAGCGGGGGTGGACTAGGCAATGAGCAGTTCTTC.

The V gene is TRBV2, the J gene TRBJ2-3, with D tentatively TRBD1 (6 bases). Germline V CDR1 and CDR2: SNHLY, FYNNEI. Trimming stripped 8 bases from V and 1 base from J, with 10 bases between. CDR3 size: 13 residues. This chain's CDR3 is CASQPGGTDTQYF. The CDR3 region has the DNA TGTGCCAGCCAGCCAGGGGGCACAGATACGCAGTATTTT.

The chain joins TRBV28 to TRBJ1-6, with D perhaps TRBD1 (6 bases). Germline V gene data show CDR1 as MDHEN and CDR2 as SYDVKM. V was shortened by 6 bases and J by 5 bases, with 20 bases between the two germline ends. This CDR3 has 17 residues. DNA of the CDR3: TGTGCCAGCAGATTTATGGGGGGCAGGGCAAATAATTCACCCCTCCACTTT. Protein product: CASRFMGGRANNSPLHF.

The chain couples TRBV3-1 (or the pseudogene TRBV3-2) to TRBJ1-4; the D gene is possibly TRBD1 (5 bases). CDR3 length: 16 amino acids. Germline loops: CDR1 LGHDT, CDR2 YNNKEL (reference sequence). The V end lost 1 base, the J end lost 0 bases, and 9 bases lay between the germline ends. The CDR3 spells CASSQVDSSTNEKLFF. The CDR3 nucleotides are TGTGCCAGCAGCCAAGTCGACAGCTCAACTAATGAAAAACTGTTTTTT.

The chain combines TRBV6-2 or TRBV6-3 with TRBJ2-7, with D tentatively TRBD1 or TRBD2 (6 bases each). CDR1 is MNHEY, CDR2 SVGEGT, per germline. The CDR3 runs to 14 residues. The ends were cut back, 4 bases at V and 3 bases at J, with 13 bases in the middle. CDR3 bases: TGTGCCAGCAGTTTGAGGAGGGGGGACTACGAGCAGTACTTC. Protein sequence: CASSLRRGDYEQYF.

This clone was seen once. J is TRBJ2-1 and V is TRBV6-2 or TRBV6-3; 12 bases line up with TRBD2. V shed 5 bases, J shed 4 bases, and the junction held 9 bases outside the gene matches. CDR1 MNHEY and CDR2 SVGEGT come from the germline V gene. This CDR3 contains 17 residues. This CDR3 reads CASSHRLAGVNYNEQFF. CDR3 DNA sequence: TGTGCCAGCAGTCATCGACTAGCGGGGGTTAATTACAATGAGCAGTTCTTC.

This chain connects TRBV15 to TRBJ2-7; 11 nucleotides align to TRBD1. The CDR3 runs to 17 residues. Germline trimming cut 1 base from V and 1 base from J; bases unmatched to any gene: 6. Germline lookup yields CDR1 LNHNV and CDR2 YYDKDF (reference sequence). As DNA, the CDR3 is TGTGCCACCAGCAGAGCCGGACAGGGGGCAAAGTCCTACGAGCAGTACTTC. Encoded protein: CATSRAGQGAKSYEQYF.

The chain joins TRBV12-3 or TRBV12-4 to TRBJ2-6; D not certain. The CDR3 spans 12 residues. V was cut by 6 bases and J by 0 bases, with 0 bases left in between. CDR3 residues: CASSSGANVLTF. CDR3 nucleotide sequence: TGTGCCAGCAGCTCTGGGGCCAACGTCCTGACTTTC.

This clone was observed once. For the CDR3, the DNA is TGTGCCAGCAGTTATGGGCAGAACACTGAAGCTTTCTTT. It specifies CASSYGQNTEAFF. This chain joins TRBV6-5 and TRBJ1-1; D not certain. The germline gives CDR1 MNHEY, CDR2 SVGAGI. This CDR3 contains 13 residues. V lost 3 bases and J lost 1, with 6 bases in between.

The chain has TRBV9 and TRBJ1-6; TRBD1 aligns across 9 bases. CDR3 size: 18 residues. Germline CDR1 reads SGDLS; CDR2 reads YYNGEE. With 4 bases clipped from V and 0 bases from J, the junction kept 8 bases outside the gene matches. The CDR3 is CASSLSGQGSSYNSPLHF. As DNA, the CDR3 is TGTGCCAGCAGCCTGTCGGGACAGGGAAGCTCCTATAATTCACCCCTCCACTTT.

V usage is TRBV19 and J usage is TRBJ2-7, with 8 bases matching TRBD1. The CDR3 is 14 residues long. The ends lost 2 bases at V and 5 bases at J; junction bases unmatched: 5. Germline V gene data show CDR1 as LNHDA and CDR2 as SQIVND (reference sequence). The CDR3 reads CASSITGGINEQYF. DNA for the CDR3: TGTGCCAGTAGTATAACAGGGGGAATAAACGAGCAGTACTTC.

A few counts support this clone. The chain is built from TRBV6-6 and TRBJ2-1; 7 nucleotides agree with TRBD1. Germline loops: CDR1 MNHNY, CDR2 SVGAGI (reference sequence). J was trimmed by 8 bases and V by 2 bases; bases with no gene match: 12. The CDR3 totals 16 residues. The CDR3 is CASSYGPGQKRDEQFF. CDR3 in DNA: TGTGCCAGCAGTTACGGTCCGGGACAGAAACGCGATGAGCAGTTCTTC.

The CDR3 loop reads CASSQAPAGDLSYNEQFF. In nucleotides, the CDR3 is TGTGCCAGCAGCCAAGCCCCAGCGGGAGACCTCTCCTACAATGAGCAGTTCTTC. The chain combines TRBV4-2 with TRBJ2-1; 8 bases match TRBD2. The CDR3 is made up of 18 amino acids. With 1 base clipped from V and 0 bases from J, the junction kept 8 bases outside the gene matches. Germline values: CDR1 LGHNA, CDR2 YNFKEQ.

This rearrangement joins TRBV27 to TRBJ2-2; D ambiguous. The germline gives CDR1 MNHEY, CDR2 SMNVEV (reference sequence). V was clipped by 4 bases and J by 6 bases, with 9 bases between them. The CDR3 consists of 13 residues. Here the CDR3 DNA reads TGTGCCAGCAGTTCAATAGTGGCCGGGGAGCTGTTTTTT. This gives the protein CASSSIVAGELFF.

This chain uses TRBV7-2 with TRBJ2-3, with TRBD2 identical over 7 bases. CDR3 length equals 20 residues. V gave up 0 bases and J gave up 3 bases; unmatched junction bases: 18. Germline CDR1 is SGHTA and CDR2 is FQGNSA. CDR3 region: CASSLADGGRFGFWTDTQYF. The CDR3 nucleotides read TGTGCCAGCAGCTTAGCTGATGGCGGGAGATTCGGGTTTTGGACAGATACGCAGTATTTT.

CDR3 bases: TGTGCCAGCAGTTTTAGAGGGCGGGGGGGCCGCCTGGCAGATACGCAGTATTTT. Translation: CASSFRGRGGRLADTQYF. This chain uses TRBV11-2 with TRBJ2-3; 9 bases agree with TRBD2. The CDR3 consists of 18 residues. Per the germline V gene, CDR1 is SGHAT and CDR2 is FQNNGV. V shed 6 bases and J 4 bases; nucleotides not matched to a gene: 17.